This record covers a single T cell receptor (beta chain). Antigen unknown. The PCR had 60 Vbeta and 13 Jbeta primers. Assay used: immunoSEQ multiplex PCR; TCRdb lists only in-frame clones, some missing. Among some 120,000 clones listed, 75% to 85% were seen once. This sample was taken from a study of cytomegalovirus exposure and HLA in healthy donors. Study results and limitations: When the data were analyzed later, several of the most significant clusters appeared to be linked to common viral pathogens. Within the data, a cluster of highly shared sequence variants was likely a sequencing artifact.

Unrecorded immune exposures were likely, despite nominal health at sampling. The V and J ends lost 2 bases and 5 bases, in that order; junction bases with no gene match: 4. The germline V gene has CDR1 SGDLS and CDR2 YYNGEE. This CDR3 is 15 amino acids long. The rearrangement joins TRBV9 to TRBJ2-7, with 13 bases that match TRBD2. The TCR originated in a man aged 30 to 39 in good health and CMV-seropositive. Sequencing was carried out using PBMCs. The CDR3 DNA follows: TGTGCCAGCAGCGTCGGGACTAGCGGGGTCGACGAGCAGTACTTC. Translating it yields CASSVGTSGVDEQYF.